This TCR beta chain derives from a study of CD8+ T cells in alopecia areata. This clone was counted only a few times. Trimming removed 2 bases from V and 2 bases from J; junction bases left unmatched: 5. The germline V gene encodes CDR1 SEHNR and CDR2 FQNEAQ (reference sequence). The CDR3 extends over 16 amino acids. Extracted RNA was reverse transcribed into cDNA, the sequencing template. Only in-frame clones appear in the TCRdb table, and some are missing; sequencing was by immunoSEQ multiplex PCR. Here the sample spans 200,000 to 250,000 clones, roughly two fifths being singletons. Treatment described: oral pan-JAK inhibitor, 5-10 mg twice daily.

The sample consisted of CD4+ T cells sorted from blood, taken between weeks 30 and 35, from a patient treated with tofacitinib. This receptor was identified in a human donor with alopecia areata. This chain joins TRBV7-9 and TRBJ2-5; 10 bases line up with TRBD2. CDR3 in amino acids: CASSLQGLAKQETQYF. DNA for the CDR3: TGTGCCAGCAGCTTACAGGGACTAGCGAAACAAGAGACCCAGTACTTC.